A selection of T cell receptor beta chains follows, all from one sample in a study of cytomegalovirus exposure and HLA in healthy donors. Profiling relied on immunoSEQ multiplex PCR, and the TCRdb table lists in-frame clones only, not all of them. Here the sample spans about 200,000 clones, roughly 77% being singletons. Specimen: PBMCs. Every receptor here comes from a male donor in good health and CMV-seropositive. Both conserved end residues are part of each CDR3. The D gene is left open where the match is weak. Some rows mark clone size as missing; the rest say once, few, many or name a class of expanded clone.

NA,TRBV7-9,TRBJ1-5,NA,CASSLGAGGNLQPQHF,TGTGCCAGCAGCTTAGGGGCCGGGGGTAATTTGCAGCCCCAGCATTTT
TRBD2,TRBV11-2,TRBJ2-2,NA,CASSRLAGPNTGELFF,TGTGCCAGCAGCAGACTAGCGGGCCCGAACACCGGGGAGCTGTTTTTT
NA,TRBV28,TRBJ2-3,NA,CASSSRSGTDTQYF,TGTGCCAGCAGTTCGCGGAGCGGCACAGATACGCAGTATTTT
TRBD1,TRBV5-1,TRBJ2-7,NA,CASSFPQGEVYEQYF,TGCGCCAGCAGCTTTCCCCAGGGGGAAGTTTACGAGCAGTACTTC
TRBD1,TRBV5-1,TRBJ2-1,NA,CASSFGTGYGDTNEQFF,TGCGCCAGCAGCTTCGGGACAGGGTATGGGGATACCAATGAGCAGTTCTTC
TRBD2,TRBV28,TRBJ2-3,once,CASSRLADTQYF,TGTGCCAGCAGCCGACTAGCGGATACGCAGTATTTT
NA,TRBV6-5,TRBJ2-7,few,CASSYSVRYEQYF,TGTGCCAGCAGTTACTCGGTTAGATACGAGCAGTACTTC
TRBD2,TRBV18,TRBJ2-1,NA,CASSPPGLAGAYNEQFF,TGTGCCAGCTCACCACCCGGGCTAGCGGGGGCCTACAATGAGCAGTTCTTC
NA,TRBV21-1,TRBJ2-7,NA,CASTDRGHEQYF,TGTGCCAGCACCGACAGGGGCCACGAGCAGTACTTC
TRBD1,TRBV7-9,TRBJ1-4,NA,CASSQGQANEKLFF,TGTGCCAGCAGCCAGGGACAGGCGAATGAAAAACTGTTTTTT
TRBD2,TRBV19,TRBJ2-3,few,CASRRAGGDADTQYF,TGTGCCAGTAGGAGGGCGGGAGGAGACGCAGATACGCAGTATTTT
NA,TRBV29-1,TRBJ1-1,NA,CSVVEAEVTEAFF,TGCAGCGTTGTCGAAGCAGAGGTGACTGAAGCTTTCTTT
TRBD1,TRBV29-1,TRBJ1-4,NA,CSVRTGGEKLFF,TGCAGCGTTCGGACAGGAGGGGAAAAACTGTTTTTT
NA,TRBV11-2,TRBJ1-2,NA,CASSLAGLHGYTF,TGTGCCAGCAGCTTAGCGGGGTTGCATGGCTACACCTTC
TRBD1,TRBV5-5,TRBJ2-2,NA,CASSRGDRGLTGELFF,TGTGCCAGCAGTCGAGGGGACAGGGGGCTCACCGGGGAGCTGTTTTTT
NA,TRBV11-3,TRBJ1-6,once,CASSLDAVSPLHF,TGTGCCAGCAGCTTAGATGCAGTTTCACCCCTCCACTTT
NA,TRBV27,TRBJ2-1,NA,CATYVGTEQFF,TGTGCCACCTACGTGGGCACTGAGCAGTTCTTC
TRBD1,TRBV7-9,TRBJ1-1,NA,CASSLYSGQGANALSFF,TGTGCCAGCAGCTTATATTCGGGACAGGGGGCGAACGCATTGTCTTTCTTT
TRBD2,TRBV18,TRBJ2-7,NA,CASSQGLAGRTGYEQYF,TGTGCCAGCTCACAGGGACTAGCGGGACGAACCGGCTACGAGCAGTACTTC
TRBD1,TRBV5-6,TRBJ1-2,NA,CASSYPRGTGPYGYTF,TGTGCCAGCAGCTACCCAAGAGGGACAGGGCCGTATGGCTACACCTTC
TRBD1,TRBV30,TRBJ1-3,NA,CAWTRGPGGNTIYF,TGTGCCTGGACGAGGGGGCCAGGAGGAAACACCATATATTTT
NA,TRBV7-9,TRBJ2-5,NA,CSSSLYGGRLETQYF,TGTTCCAGCAGCTTGTACGGGGGGCGCTTGGAGACCCAGTACTTC
TRBD2,TRBV2,TRBJ2-2,NA,CASSSAGTGELFF,TGTGCCAGCAGTTCAGCGGGGACCGGGGAGCTGTTTTTT
TRBD2,TRBV2,TRBJ2-5,NA,CASSRIPGLAGSKTQYF,TGTGCCAGCAGCCGAATCCCAGGACTAGCGGGGTCGAAGACCCAGTACTTC
NA,TRBV5-1,TRBJ2-1,once,CASSTETGGRSLFF,TGCGCCAGCAGCACAGAAACGGGGGGCCGGAGTCTGTTCTTC
TRBD2,TRBV28,TRBJ2-7,NA,CASSLASGKVDEQYF,TGTGCCAGCAGTCTTGCTAGCGGGAAGGTCGACGAGCAGTACTTC
NA,TRBV6-1,TRBJ1-6,NA,CASSEARGLHF,TGTGCCAGCAGTGAAGCACGGGGCCTCCACTTT